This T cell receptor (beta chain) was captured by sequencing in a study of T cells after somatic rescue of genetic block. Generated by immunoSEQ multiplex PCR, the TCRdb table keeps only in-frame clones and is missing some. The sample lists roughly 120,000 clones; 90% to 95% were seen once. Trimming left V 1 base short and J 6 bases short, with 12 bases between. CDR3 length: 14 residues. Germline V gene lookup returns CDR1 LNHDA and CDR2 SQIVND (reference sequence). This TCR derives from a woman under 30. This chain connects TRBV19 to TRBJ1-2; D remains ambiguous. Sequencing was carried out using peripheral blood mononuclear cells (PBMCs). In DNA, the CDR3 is TGTGCCAGTAGTATAGTGGGCAGAGATCATGGCTACACCTTC. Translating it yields CASSIVGRDHGYTF. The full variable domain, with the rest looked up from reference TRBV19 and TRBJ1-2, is DGGITQSPKYLFRKEGQNVTLSCEQNLNHDAMYWYRQDPGQGLRLIYYSQIVNDFQKGDIAEGYSVSREKKESFPLTVTSAQKNPTAFYLCASSIVGRDHGYTFGSGTRLTVV.